This TCR beta chain is drawn from a study of T cell repertoires in cytomegalovirus infection (dated by TCRdb to the late 2010s). Background for the entire study: The peptide stimulations were aimed at well-studied HLA-B-restricted epitopes as well as recently identified HLA-C-restricted CMV epitopes, whose presentation resists viral immunomodulation. Donor HLA type was relevant to the analysis, because carriage of CMV infection together with the matching HLA type was indicated by public TCR beta signatures.

For sequencing, an Illumina HiSeq 1500 was employed. TCRdb reworked the public reads: Q25 trimming with fastp, MiXCR clone assembly, productive beta chains retained. Each record represents a unique CDR3 protein, reported with the most common genes and DNA among its rows. This sample comprises fewer than 850,000 distinct CDR3 sequences, about 29% of them detected only once. Together, the top ten hold about an eighth of the sample. The CDR1 and CDR2 encoded by the germline V gene are LGHNA and YSLEER. The CDR3 starts with the cysteine, ends with the phenylalanine, and has 15 residues. The retained sequence is limited to the CDR3, 45 bases, with the frame set at the first base. V is reduced by 1 base and J by 4 bases, leaving a spacing of 13 bases between them. Overall study outcomes, separate from this receptor: Carriers of CMV infection plus the relevant HLA type were discriminated by the cumulative frequency of public TCR beta family members in the study cohort and in an independent approximately 340-donor cohort. In the ex vivo response, HLA-C-restricted CMV-specific TCR beta clonotypes were dominant, and in two of eight donors the single most frequent clonotype came from this HLA-C-restricted group.

Points on this clonotype: Its antigen is currently not known. There are no base qualities to consult, and no much larger clone falls within one base.

The label giving this sample's treatment or condition can be read as: in vitro stimulation with specific CMV peptide epitopes to enrich CMV-specific T cells. The sequence is built from TRBV4-3 and TRBJ1-1; the D region possibly corresponds to TRBD1 (5 bases align). The receptor's source is a human donor in good health (CMV status not recorded). Some clones in this sample may be carry-over from other donors' samples. This material consisted of cultured CD8+ T cells from PBMCs, taken from culture after CMV antigen stimulation. The DNA reads TGCGCCAGCAGCCAAGGTCGGGGGTCCGTCACTGAAGCTTTCTTT. This is translated as CASSQGRGSVTEAFF.